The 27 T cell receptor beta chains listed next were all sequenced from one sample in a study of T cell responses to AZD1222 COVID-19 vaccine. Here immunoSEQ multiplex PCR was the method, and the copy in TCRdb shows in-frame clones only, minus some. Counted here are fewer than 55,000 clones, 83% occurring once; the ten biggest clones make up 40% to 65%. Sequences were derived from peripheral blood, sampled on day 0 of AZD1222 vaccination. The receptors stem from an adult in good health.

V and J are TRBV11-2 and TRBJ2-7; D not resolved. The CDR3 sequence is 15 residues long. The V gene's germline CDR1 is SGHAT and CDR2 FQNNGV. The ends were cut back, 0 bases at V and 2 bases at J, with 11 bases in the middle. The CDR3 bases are TGTGCCAGCAGCTTAGAGGCAGAAGCCGCCTACGAGCAGTACTTC. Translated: CASSLEAEAAYEQYF.

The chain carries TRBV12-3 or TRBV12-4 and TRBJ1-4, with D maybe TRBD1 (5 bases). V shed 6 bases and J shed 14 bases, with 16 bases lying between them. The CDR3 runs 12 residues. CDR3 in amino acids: CASRAPGTFLFF. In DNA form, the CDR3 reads TGTGCCAGCAGAGCCCCCGGGACCTTCCTGTTTTTT.

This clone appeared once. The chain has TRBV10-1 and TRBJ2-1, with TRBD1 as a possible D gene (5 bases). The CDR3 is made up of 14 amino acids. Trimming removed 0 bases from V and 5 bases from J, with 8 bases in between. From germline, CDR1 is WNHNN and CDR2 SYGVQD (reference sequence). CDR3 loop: CASSESRQNNEQFF. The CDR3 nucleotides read TGCGCCAGCAGTGAGTCGAGACAGAACAATGAGCAGTTCTTC.

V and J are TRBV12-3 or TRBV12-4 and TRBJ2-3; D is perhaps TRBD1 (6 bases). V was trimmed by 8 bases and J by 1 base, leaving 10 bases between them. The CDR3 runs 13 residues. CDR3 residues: CASGAGGTDTQYF. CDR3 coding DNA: TGTGCCAGCGGGGCAGGGGGCACAGATACGCAGTATTTT.

The CDR3 DNA sequence: TGTGCCAGCAGTCCCCTCGAGTGGGGGGGCGAGGAAAAACTGTTTTTT. Translating gives CASSPLEWGGEEKLFF. This chain connects TRBV27 to TRBJ1-4; D might be TRBD1 (6 bases). V was trimmed by 5 bases and J by 8 bases, leaving 21 bases between them. CDR1 and CDR2 (germline): MNHEY, SMNVEV (reference sequence). CDR3 length equals 16 residues.

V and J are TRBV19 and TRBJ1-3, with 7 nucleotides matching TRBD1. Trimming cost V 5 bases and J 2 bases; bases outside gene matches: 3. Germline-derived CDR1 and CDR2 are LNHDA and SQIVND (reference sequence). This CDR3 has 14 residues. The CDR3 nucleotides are TGTGCCAGTAGTCCAGGGGGTCCTGGAAACACCATATATTTT. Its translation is CASSPGGPGNTIYF. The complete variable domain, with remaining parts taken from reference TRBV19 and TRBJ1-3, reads DGGITQSPKYLFRKEGQNVTLSCEQNLNHDAMYWYRQDPGQGLRLIYYSQIVNDFQKGDIAEGYSVSREKKESFPLTVTSAQKNPTAFYLCASSPGGPGNTIYFGEGSWLTVV.

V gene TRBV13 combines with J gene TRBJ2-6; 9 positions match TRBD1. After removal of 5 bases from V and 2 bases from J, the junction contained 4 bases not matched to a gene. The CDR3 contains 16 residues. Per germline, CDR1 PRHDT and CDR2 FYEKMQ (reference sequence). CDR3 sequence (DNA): TGTGCCAGCAGCGTGACAGGGGGTCCTGGGGCCAACGTCCTGACTTTC. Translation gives CASSVTGGPGANVLTF.

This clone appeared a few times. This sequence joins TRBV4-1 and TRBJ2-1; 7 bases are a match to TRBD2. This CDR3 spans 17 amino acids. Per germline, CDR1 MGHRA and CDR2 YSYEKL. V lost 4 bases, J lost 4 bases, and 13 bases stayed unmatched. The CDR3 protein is CASSPKGASGPYNEQFF. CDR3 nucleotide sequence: TGCGCCAGCAGCCCCAAGGGAGCTAGCGGACCATACAATGAGCAGTTCTTC.

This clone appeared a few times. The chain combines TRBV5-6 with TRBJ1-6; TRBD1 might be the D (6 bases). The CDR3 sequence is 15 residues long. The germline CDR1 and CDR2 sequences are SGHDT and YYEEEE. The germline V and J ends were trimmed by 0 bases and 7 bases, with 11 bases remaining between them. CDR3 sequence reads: CASSLGGTRNSPLHF. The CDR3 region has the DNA TGTGCCAGCAGCTTGGGTGGGACAAGAAATTCACCCCTCCACTTT. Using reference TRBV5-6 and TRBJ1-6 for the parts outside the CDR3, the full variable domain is DAGVTQSPTHLIKTRGQQVTLRCSPKSGHDTVSWYQQALGQGPQFIFQYYEEEERQRGNFPDRFSGHQFPNYSSELNVNALLLGDSALYLCASSLGGTRNSPLHFGNGTRLTVT.

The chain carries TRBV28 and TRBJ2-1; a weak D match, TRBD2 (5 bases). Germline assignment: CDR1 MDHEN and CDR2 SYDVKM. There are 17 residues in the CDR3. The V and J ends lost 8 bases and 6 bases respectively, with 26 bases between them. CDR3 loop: CASRGGLRRSPGNEQFF. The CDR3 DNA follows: TGTGCCAGCCGTGGAGGCCTAAGGCGCTCGCCCGGCAATGAGCAGTTCTTC. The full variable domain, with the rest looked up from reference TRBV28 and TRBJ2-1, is DVKVTQSSRYLVKRTGEKVFLECVQDMDHENMFWYRQDPGLGLRLIYFSYDVKMKEKGDIPEGYSVSREKKERFSLILESASTNQTSMYLCASRGGLRRSPGNEQFFGPGTRLTVL.

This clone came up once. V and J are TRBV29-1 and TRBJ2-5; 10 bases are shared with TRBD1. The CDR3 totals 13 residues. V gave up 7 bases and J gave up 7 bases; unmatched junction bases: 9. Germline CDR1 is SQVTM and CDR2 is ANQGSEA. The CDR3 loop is CSAYGTGEMTQYF. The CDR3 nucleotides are TGCAGCGCCTATGGGACAGGGGAAATGACCCAGTACTTC.

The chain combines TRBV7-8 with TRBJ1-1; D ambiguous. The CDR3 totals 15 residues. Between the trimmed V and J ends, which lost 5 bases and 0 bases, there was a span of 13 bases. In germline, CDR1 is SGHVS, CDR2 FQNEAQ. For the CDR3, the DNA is TGTGCCAGCAGCCCGGAAGAGGCCCTGAACACTGAAGCTTTCTTT. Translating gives CASSPEEALNTEAFF.

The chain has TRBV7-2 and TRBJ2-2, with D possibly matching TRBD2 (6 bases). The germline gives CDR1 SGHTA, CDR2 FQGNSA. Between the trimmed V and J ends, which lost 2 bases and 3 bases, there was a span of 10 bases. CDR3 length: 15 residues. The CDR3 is CASSLRRGDTGELFF. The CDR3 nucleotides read TGTGCCAGCAGCTTACGGAGGGGCGACACCGGGGAGCTGTTTTTT. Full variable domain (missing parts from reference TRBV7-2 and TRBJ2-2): GAGVSQSPSNKVTEKGKDVELRCDPISGHTALYWYRQSLGQGLEFLIYFQGNSAPDKSGLPSDRFSAERTGGSVSTLTIQRTQQEDSAVYLCASSLRRGDTGELFFGEGSRLTVL.

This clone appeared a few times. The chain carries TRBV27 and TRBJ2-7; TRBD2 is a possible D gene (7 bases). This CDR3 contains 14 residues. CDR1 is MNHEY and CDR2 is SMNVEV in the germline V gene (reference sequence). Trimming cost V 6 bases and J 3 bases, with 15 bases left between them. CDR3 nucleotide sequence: TGTGCCAGCAGCCCCGGGGGGCCCCACTACGAGCAGTACTTC. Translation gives CASSPGGPHYEQYF.

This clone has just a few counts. In nucleotides, the CDR3 is TGTGCCAGCAGTGGGTCGCCTTATTCACCCCTCCACTTT. It specifies CASSGSPYSPLHF. V usage is TRBV2 and J usage is TRBJ1-6; D remains ambiguous. V gave up 4 bases and J gave up 8 bases, with 9 bases separating them. CDR1 is SNHLY, CDR2 FYNNEI, per germline. This CDR3 has 13 amino acids.

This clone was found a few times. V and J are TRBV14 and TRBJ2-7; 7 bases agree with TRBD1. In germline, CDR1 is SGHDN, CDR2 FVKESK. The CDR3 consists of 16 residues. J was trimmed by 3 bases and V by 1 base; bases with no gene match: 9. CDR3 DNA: TGTGCCAGCAGCCAAGTGGGTATCACAGGGGACTACGAGCAGTACTTC. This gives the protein CASSQVGITGDYEQYF.

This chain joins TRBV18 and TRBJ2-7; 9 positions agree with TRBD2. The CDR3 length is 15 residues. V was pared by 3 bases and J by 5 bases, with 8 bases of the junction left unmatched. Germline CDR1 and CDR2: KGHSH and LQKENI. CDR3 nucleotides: TGTGCCAGCTCACCGGGACTAGCCGGAGGGGACGAGCAGTACTTC. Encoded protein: CASSPGLAGGDEQYF. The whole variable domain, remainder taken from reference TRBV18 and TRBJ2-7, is NAGVMQNPRHLVRRRGQEARLRCSPMKGHSHVYWYRQLPEEGLKFMVYLQKENIIDESGMPKERFSAEFPKEGPSILRIQQVVRGDSAAYFCASSPGLAGGDEQYFGPGTRLTVT.

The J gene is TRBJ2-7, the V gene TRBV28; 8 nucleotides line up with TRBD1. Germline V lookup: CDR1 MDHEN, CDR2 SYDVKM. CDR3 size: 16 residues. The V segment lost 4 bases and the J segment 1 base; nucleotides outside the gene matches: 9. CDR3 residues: CASSSVLDRVSYEQYF. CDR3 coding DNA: TGTGCCAGCAGTTCCGTACTGGACAGGGTATCCTACGAGCAGTACTTC.

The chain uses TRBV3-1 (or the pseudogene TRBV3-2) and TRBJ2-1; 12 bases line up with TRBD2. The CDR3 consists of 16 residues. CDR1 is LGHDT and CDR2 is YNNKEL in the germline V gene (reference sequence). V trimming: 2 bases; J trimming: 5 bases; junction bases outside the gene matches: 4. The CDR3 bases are TGTGCCAGCAGCCAACGGACTAGCGGGAAAAACAATGAGCAGTTCTTC. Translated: CASSQRTSGKNNEQFF.

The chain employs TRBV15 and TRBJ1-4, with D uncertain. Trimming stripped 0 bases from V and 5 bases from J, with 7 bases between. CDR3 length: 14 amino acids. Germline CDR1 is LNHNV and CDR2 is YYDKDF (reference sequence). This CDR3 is CATSRDRLNEKLFF. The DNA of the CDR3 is TGTGCCACCAGCAGAGATCGGTTGAATGAAAAACTGTTTTTT.

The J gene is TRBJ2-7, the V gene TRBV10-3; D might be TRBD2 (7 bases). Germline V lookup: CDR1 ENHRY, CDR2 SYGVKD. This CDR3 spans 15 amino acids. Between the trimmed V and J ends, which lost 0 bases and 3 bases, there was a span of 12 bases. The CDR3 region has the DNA TGTGCCATCAGTGAGTCGGGGGCGGGGGACTACGAGCAGTACTTC. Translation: CAISESGAGDYEQYF.

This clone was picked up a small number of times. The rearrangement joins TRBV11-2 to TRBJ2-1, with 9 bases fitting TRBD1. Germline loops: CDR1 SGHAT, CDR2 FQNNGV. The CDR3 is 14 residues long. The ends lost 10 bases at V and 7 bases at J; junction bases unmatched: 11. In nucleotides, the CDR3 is TGTGCCACCGCTGGGGGGACAGGGTGGAATGAGCAGTTCTTC. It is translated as CATAGGTGWNEQFF.

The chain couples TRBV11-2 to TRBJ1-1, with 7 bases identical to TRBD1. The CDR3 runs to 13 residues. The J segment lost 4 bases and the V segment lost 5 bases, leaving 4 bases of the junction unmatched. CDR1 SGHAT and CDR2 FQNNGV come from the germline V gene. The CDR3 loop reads CASSRGRSTEAFF. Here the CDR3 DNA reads TGTGCCAGCAGCAGGGGGCGGAGCACTGAAGCTTTCTTT.

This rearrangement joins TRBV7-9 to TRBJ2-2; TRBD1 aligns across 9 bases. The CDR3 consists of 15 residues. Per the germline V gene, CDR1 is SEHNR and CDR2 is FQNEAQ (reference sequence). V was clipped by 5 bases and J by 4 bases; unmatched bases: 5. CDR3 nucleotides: TGTGCCAGCAGCCAACAGGGGGCGGGCACCGGGGAGCTGTTTTTT. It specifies CASSQQGAGTGELFF.

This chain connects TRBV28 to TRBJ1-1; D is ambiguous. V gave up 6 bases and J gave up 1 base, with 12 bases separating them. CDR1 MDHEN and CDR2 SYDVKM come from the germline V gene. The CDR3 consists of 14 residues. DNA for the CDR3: TGTGCCAGCAGGCCCTCGGCAGCGAACACTGAAGCTTTCTTT. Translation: CASRPSAANTEAFF.

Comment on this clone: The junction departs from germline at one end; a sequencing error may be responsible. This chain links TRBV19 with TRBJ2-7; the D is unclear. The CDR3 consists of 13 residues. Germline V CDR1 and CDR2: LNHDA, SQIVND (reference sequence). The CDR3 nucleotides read TGTGCCAGTAGTATAGGAACCCACTACCAGCAGTACTTC. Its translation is CASSIGTHYQQYF.

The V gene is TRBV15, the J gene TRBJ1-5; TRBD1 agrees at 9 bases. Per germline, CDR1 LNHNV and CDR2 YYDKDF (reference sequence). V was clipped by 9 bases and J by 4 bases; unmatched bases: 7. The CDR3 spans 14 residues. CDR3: CATGMDRGNQPQHF. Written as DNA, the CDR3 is TGTGCCACAGGAATGGACAGGGGAAATCAGCCCCAGCATTTT.